The clone carrying this T cell receptor (beta chain) was picked up one time. Antigen: not known. Here immunoSEQ multiplex PCR was the method, and the copy in TCRdb shows in-frame clones only, minus some. This table holds about 250,000 clones, roughly 84% found once. The sample comes from a study of cytomegalovirus exposure and HLA in healthy donors. Regarding the study as a whole: Subsequent analysis of the roughly 120 validation repertoires found a tendency for first-cohort TCR clusters to co-occur.

This CDR3 is built from 14 residues. V shed 2 bases and J shed 3 bases, with 9 bases lying between them. Germline V gene sequence: CDR1 MNHEY, CDR2 SVGAGI. Sequenced input: PBMCs. The TCR comes from a man aged 18 to 35 in good health and CMV-seropositive. This chain uses TRBV6-5 with TRBJ2-3; D tentatively fits TRBD1 or TRBD2 (5 bases each). This CDR3 is CASSYRDRTDTQYF. DNA for the CDR3: TGTGCCAGCAGTTACCGGGACCGAACAGATACGCAGTATTTT.